Sequencing of this TCR beta chain was carried out in a study of T cells in Graves' hyperthyroidism and ophthalmopathy. Study-level information: Pretreatment peripheral blood was obtained at initial diagnosis.

The definition of stable Graves' hyperthyroidism was no ophthalmopathy progression within 18 months. Thyroid ultrasound and orbital computed tomography, with clinical symptoms and serum thyroxine and TRAb, informed diagnoses. This clonotype was detected a few times. Germline CDR1 is SGHVS and CDR2 is FNYEAQ. This CDR3 has 17 amino acids. Trimming shortened V by 1 base and J by 4 bases, and 17 bases separated the two germline ends. Amplified TCR beta CDR3 regions derived from RNA transcripts. The study used the HTBI primer set for a first-round RT-PCR of the TCR CDR3. TCRdb re-analysed the multiplex PCR reads in MiXCR, keeping a single row per CDR3 protein. The sample yields about 740,000 distinct CDR3 sequences, around 15% seen once.

V and J are TRBV7-6 and TRBJ2-1; perhaps TRBD2 as D (6 bases). This sequence originates from a woman in her late teens or twenties with Graves' hyperthyroidism. Sequencing was carried out using blood. The CDR3 DNA sequence: TGTGCCAGCAGCTTAGGGGCGGGACCGGGCCTATACAATGAGCAGTTCTTC. Protein sequence: CASSLGAGPGLYNEQFF.